Here is one T cell receptor (beta chain) with its context. The target antigen is unknown. A junction end diverges from the germline sequence, so it may reflect a read error. This table comes from immunoSEQ multiplex PCR, and its TCRdb copy is limited to in-frame clones, with some not included. The sample holds 60,000 to 75,000 clones, around 84% seen once. The record originates from a study of T cell responses to AZD1222 COVID-19 vaccine. Study details: Second-dose groups at about 4 or about 12 weeks were pooled.

Broader study findings: Elevations in Spike-specific TCR breadth and depth followed administration of two AZD1222 doses.

The CDR3 sequence is 14 residues long. The germline CDR1 and CDR2 sequences are SGHAT and FQNNGV. This rearrangement joins TRBV11-2 to TRBJ2-5; TRBD2 is a possible D gene (6 bases). The clonotype originates from an adult in good health. Sequenced material: peripheral blood, taken on day 0 of AZD1222 vaccination. The CDR3 region has the DNA TGTGCCAGCAGCTTAGATATAGGGAGGAGGACGTACAACTTC. Its protein product is CASSLDIGRRTYNF.